The entry that follows covers one T cell receptor (beta chain) sequence. Clones were sequenced by immunoSEQ multiplex PCR, and TCRdb holds only the in-frame ones, with some missing. The repertoire holds roughly 9,800 clones, over 60% seen once, with roughly 19% in the top ten. The sample belongs to a study of ipilimumab plus nivolumab after autologous stem cell transplantation. At the level of the study: Patients received a median of about 5 ipilimumab and about 8 nivolumab doses.

The germline gives CDR1 SGHRS, CDR2 YFSETQ. J gave up 2 bases and V 1 base, and 3 bases lay outside the gene matches. The CDR3 length is 16 residues. Patients got ipilimumab 1 mg/kg beginning 14 to 28 days post-transplant. The sample in question was PBMCs, obtained in a trial of ipilimumab plus nivolumab as post-transplant consolidation. This receptor was identified in a female donor with multiple myeloma. The genes are TRBV5-1 and TRBJ2-7; 13 bases match TRBD2. The CDR3 reads CASSLTGLAGAYEQYF. The CDR3 region has the DNA TGCGCCAGCAGCTTGACCGGACTAGCGGGGGCCTACGAGCAGTACTTC.